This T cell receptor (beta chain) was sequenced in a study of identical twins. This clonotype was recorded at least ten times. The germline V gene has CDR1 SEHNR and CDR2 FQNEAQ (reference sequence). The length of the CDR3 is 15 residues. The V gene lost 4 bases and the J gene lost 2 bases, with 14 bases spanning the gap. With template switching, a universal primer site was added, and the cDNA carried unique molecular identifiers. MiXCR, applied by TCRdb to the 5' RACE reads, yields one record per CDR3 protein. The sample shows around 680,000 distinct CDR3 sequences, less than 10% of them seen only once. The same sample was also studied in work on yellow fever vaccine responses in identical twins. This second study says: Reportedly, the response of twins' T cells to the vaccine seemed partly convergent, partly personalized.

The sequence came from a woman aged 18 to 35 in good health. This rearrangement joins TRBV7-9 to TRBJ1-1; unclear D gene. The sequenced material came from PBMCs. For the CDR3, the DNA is TGTGCCAGCAGCTCAGCTTGGGCAAGAAACACTGAAGCTTTCTTT. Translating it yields CASSSAWARNTEAFF.